Below, one T cell receptor (beta chain) is given with its context. There is no known antigen for this receptor. Nothing much larger sits one base from this clone, and base qualities are not available. Trimming accounts for 5 bases at V and 7 bases at J, while the number of junction bases matched to no gene is 5. Counted from cysteine to phenylalanine, this CDR3 has 14 amino acids. Only the CDR3 DNA stays, 42 bases, in frame from base 1. CDR1 is given as MNHEY and CDR2 as SVGAGI, both from the germline V gene. Libraries were built with the immunoSEQ multiplex PCR assay. TCRdb re-hosts the immuneACCESS table, in-frame sequences only. Its copies lack some clones; in the studies checked, an unresolved V gene accounts for under half of them, and the cause for the rest is not known. The sample has around 79,000 clones on record, 90% to 95% of them singletons. The top ten clones comprise roughly 0.26% of the sample.

This record belongs to a study of technical replicates of blood from a handful of donors (dated by TCRdb to the late 2010s). Material for sequencing was T cells isolated from PBMCs. The sequence joins TRBV6-5 to TRBJ2-1, with 10 central nucleotides matching TRBD2. This receptor was taken from a human donor in good health. The DNA sequence is given as TGTGCCAGCAGTCGGGGACTAGCGCCTAATGAGCAGTTCTTC. It specifies CASSRGLAPNEQFF.